This T cell receptor beta chain stems from a study of blood T cell repertoires in COVID-19. Trimming removed 3 bases from V and 7 bases from J; junction bases left unmatched: 5. Germline CDR1 is SGHRS and CDR2 is YFSETQ. The CDR3 runs 15 residues. Only in-frame clones appear in the TCRdb table, and some are missing; sequencing was by immunoSEQ multiplex PCR. The profile shows about 220,000 clones, about 86% of them singletons. The sequence was collected from a woman aged 40-49 years with acute COVID-19. The sequenced material came from PBMCs or T cells enriched from blood (not recorded which). This chain connects TRBV5-1 to TRBJ1-6; 9 bases agree with TRBD1. Here the CDR3 reads CASSSGQGVNSPLHF. CDR3 bases: TGCGCCAGCAGCTCGGGACAGGGTGTGAATTCACCCCTCCACTTT.